The present T cell receptor (beta chain) was sequenced within a study of blood T cell repertoires in COVID-19. TCRdb's copy holds only in-frame clones and misses some; the assay was immunoSEQ multiplex PCR. The data contain 250,000 to 300,000 clones, about 83% of them singletons. This CDR3 region has 14 residues. Germline CDR1 and CDR2: SGHTA and FQGNSA. J gave up 1 base and V 5 bases, and 3 bases lay outside the gene matches. The chain carries TRBV7-2 and TRBJ2-5, with TRBD2 identical over 8 bases. The sample was peripheral blood. The clonotype comes from a man aged 80 or over with acute or convalescent COVID-19. CDR3 amino acids: CASSPGLAQETQYF. CDR3 nucleotide sequence: TGTGCCAGCAGCCCAGGACTAGCCCAAGAGACCCAGTACTTC.